This is a list of T cell receptor beta chains from one sample in a study of human T cells and chemical hapten exposure. Via MiXCR, TCRdb re-called the RACE reads, giving one row per CDR3 protein. The data hold some 350,000 distinct CDR3 sequences, with under 8% observed a single time. Sequenced here: whole blood, sampled in connection with sensitization to the hapten diphenylcyclopropenone (DPC). These receptors were collected from a woman younger than 35 with alopecia areata. Some clones in this sample may be carry-over from other donors' samples. Both conserved end residues are part of each CDR3. D genes are given only for firm matches. Rows give clone size only sometimes, using once, few, many, or a class for an expanded clone.

j_call v_call clone_size d_call cdr3_nt cdr3_aa
TRBJ2-3 TRBV6-2/TRBV6-3 many TRBD2 TGTGCCAGCAGTTACTCCGCGGACCCTAGCGGGGGGGCAACGGATACGCAGTATTTT CASSYSADPSGGATDTQYF
TRBJ1-4 TRBV2 few - TGTGCCAGCAGTGTTTCGGGGGATGAAAAACTGTTTTTT CASSVSGDEKLFF
TRBJ2-3 TRBV2 - TRBD2 TGTGCCAGCGGGGGGGGACGTACAGATACGCAGTATTTT CASGGGRTDTQYF
TRBJ1-3 TRBV6-1 few TRBD1 TGTGCCAGCGCAGGTCTTCGGGACAGGGATGGGTCTGGAAACACCATATATTTT CASAGLRDRDGSGNTIYF
TRBJ1-6 TRBV6-2/TRBV6-3 many - TGTGCCACCCGCTGGACGGCGTCACCCCTCCACTTT CATRWTASPLHF
TRBJ2-1 TRBV10-3 many - TGTGCCATCAGTGAAGTCCGAGGGAATGAGCAGTTCTTC CAISEVRGNEQFF
TRBJ1-1 TRBV6-2/TRBV6-3 - TRBD1 TGTGCCAGCAGTTCCCCGGGACAGGGATTCACTGAAGCTTTCTTT CASSSPGQGFTEAFF
TRBJ2-2 TRBV27 few TRBD1 TGTGCCAGCAGTATCGGACAGGGGACCGGGGAGCTGTTTTTT CASSIGQGTGELFF
TRBJ2-5 TRBV7-9 many - TGTGCCAGCAGCTGGACGGCTGCTGACCTGGGTTATCAAGAGACCCAGTACTTC CASSWTAADLGYQETQYF
TRBJ2-7 TRBV6-2/TRBV6-3 many - TGTGCCAGCCACCGACGGGTAACGTCCTACGAGCAGTACTTC CASHRRVTSYEQYF
TRBJ2-3 TRBV7-2 many - TGTGCCACCCGACCGGGACTGAGCACAGATACGCAGTATTTT CATRPGLSTDTQYF
TRBJ2-3 TRBV28 many - TGTGCCAGCAGTCCCGGGACAACAAGCACAGATACGCAGTATTTT CASSPGTTSTDTQYF
TRBJ1-6 TRBV6-2/TRBV6-3 - TRBD1 TGTGCCAGCAGGGGACGAGGACAGGATAATTCACCCCTCCACTTT CASRGRGQDNSPLHF
TRBJ1-2 TRBV7-9 - TRBD1 TGTGCCAGCAGCTCTAAACTACAGGGGGCAGGGTATGGCTACACCTTC CASSSKLQGAGYGYTF
TRBJ2-5 TRBV7-2 - TRBD2 TGTGCCAGCAGCGGAAGAGCGGGGGGGCCAGAGACCCAGTACTTC CASSGRAGGPETQYF
TRBJ2-1 TRBV25-1 many - TGTGCCAGCAGTTTAGGTGACGCCTACAATGAGCAGTTCTTC CASSLGDAYNEQFF
TRBJ1-1 TRBV12-3/TRBV12-4 few TRBD1 TGTGCCAGCAGCTTACAGGGGGAATACACTGAAGCTTTCTTT CASSLQGEYTEAFF
TRBJ2-7 TRBV20-1 few TRBD2 TGCAGTGCTCCCCCGGGACTAGCGGGGGACTACGAGCAGTACTTC CSAPPGLAGDYEQYF
TRBJ2-7 TRBV20-1 - - TGCAGTGCTAGAGTCTTAGGCCGGGACTACGAGCAGTACTTC CSARVLGRDYEQYF
TRBJ2-3 TRBV7-9 few - TGTGCCAGCAGCGCAGGCAGGGAAAGCACAGATACGCAGTATTTT CASSAGRESTDTQYF
TRBJ2-1 TRBV4-1 many TRBD1 TGCGCCAGCAGCCAAGTAGGACAGGGGTCTGAGCAGTTCTTC CASSQVGQGSEQFF
TRBJ1-3 TRBV3-1 - TRBD1 TGTGCCAGCAGCCAACAACAGGGGAGATCTGGAAACACCATATATTTT CASSQQQGRSGNTIYF
TRBJ2-7 TRBV5-1 many TRBD1 TGCGCCAGCACCCTGGACAGGGGGCGCGACGAGCAGTACTTC CASTLDRGRDEQYF
TRBJ2-6 TRBV2 - - TGTGCCGGTCACCTCTCTGGGGCCAACGTCCTGACTTTC CAGHLSGANVLTF
TRBJ2-2 TRBV10-3 many - TGTGCCATCGGGACACCGAACACCGGGGAGCTGTTTTTT CAIGTPNTGELFF
TRBJ1-1 TRBV6-2/TRBV6-3 - - TGTGCCAGCAGCCCACAGACAGAGAACACTGAAGCTTTCTTT CASSPQTENTEAFF
TRBJ1-1 TRBV20-1 many - TGCAGTGCCACCCTTTCCCCTGGGTCGGGGGGGAATGAAGCTTTCTTT CSATLSPGSGGNEAFF
TRBJ2-2 TRBV4-3 - - TGCGCCAGCAGCCCGAAGCCGCAGGGAGAAGGGTCCGGGGAGCTGTTTTTT CASSPKPQGEGSGELFF
TRBJ1-5 TRBV7-9 few - TGTGCCAGCAGCTTACTCGGCACAGGGTATCAGCCCCAGCATTTT CASSLLGTGYQPQHF
TRBJ2-7 TRBV6-2/TRBV6-3 - - TGTGCCAGCAGTTACTCGAATGTGGGGGCGGCGAGCGAGCAGTACTTC CASSYSNVGAASEQYF
TRBJ2-4 TRBV12-3/TRBV12-4 - - TGTGCCAGCAGTTTATTGTCTGGGGGGGCCACAGGCATTCAGTACTTC CASSLLSGGATGIQYF
TRBJ2-7 TRBV7-9 few - TGTGCCAGCAGCTTCCCAGACTTCTGGCAAGGACGAAGGACCGTCTACGAGCAGTACTTC CASSFPDFWQGRRTVYEQYF
TRBJ1-1 TRBV27 few - TGTGCCAGCAGTCCCAATTTCGTTAGGGAAGCTTTCTTT CASSPNFVREAFF
TRBJ2-3 TRBV5-6 - - TGTGCCAGCAGCTTGGTGCCCGGGGCCCGAAGCACAGATACGCAGTATTTT CASSLVPGARSTDTQYF
TRBJ2-4 TRBV27 few - TGTGCCAGCAGTTTAAGACAGGAGTTCATTCAGTACTTC CASSLRQEFIQYF
TRBJ2-3 TRBV4-3 many - TGCGCCAGCAGCCAGTTTCGAGGGGGGGACACAGATACGCAGTATTTT CASSQFRGGDTDTQYF
TRBJ2-7 TRBV5-1 many TRBD1 TGCGCCAGCAGCCTGGGACAGGGCCAGCAGTACTTC CASSLGQGQQYF
TRBJ2-3 TRBV5-1 few - TGCGCCAGCAGCTTGCAGCCGCCCGATACGCAGTATTTT CASSLQPPDTQYF
TRBJ2-3 TRBV11-1 many - TGTGCCAGCAGCTTCAGGGATTCGGTAGATACGCAGTATTTT CASSFRDSVDTQYF
TRBJ2-1 TRBV9 - - TGTGCCAGCAGCGTAGTATCGGGGGACAATGAGCAGTTCTTC CASSVVSGDNEQFF
TRBJ2-4 TRBV9 few - TGTGCCAGCAGCTCGTCGGGGGCGCCGGACATTCAGTACTTC CASSSSGAPDIQYF
TRBJ2-3 TRBV5-1 - - TGCGCCAGCAGCCCGGGATCTCGGTCAGATACGCAGTATTTT CASSPGSRSDTQYF
TRBJ2-1 TRBV7-2 many - TGTGCCAGCAGCTTAATGGGGATGATTGAGCAGTTCTTC CASSLMGMIEQFF